The T cell receptor beta chain described here comes from a study of blood T cell repertoires in COVID-19. Only in-frame clones appear in the TCRdb table, and some are missing; sequencing was by immunoSEQ multiplex PCR. Of 350,000 to 550,000 clones in the sample, roughly nine tenths were seen once. A few counts support this clone. Across fewer than 25 US areas, participants ranged in age from about 18 to 100 years. The specimen was PBMCs or T cells enriched from blood (not recorded which). The TCR comes from a young man who had recovered from COVID-19.

DNA for the CDR3: TGTGCCAGTAGTCCGGGGGGCGTCGGTCAGCCCCAGCATTTT. As protein: CASSPGGVGQPQHF. The V gene is TRBV19, the J gene TRBJ1-5; D may be TRBD1 (6 bases). V dropped 5 bases and J dropped 6 bases, with 14 bases sitting between them. CDR3 length: 14 residues. CDR1 is LNHDA and CDR2 is SQIVND in the germline V gene (reference sequence).